This TCR beta chain was retrieved from a study of T cells in localized non-small cell lung cancer. Study-wide findings and caveats: Owing to sequencing of a solitary tumor region, heterogeneity cannot be discounted.

The table came from immunoSEQ multiplex PCR; TCRdb's copy has only in-frame clones and leaves some out. The table records tens of thousands of clones, approximately 86% of them present only once. The CDR3 runs to 13 residues. Trimming shortened V by 6 bases and J by 1 base, and 7 bases separated the two germline ends. CDR1 is MNHEY and CDR2 is SMNVEV in the germline V gene (reference sequence). Regarding this clone: Its antigen is not identified.

The sequences come from peripheral blood, collected before any cancer treatment. J is TRBJ2-1 and V is TRBV27; the D is unclear. The TCR sequence derives from a woman aged 18 to 50 with stage III lung adenocarcinoma. CDR3 DNA sequence: TGTGCCAGCAGCCTGGGGTCCTACAATGAGCAGTTCTTC. It is translated as CASSLGSYNEQFF.